This passage covers 2 T cell receptor beta chains from one sample sequenced in a study of OX40 agonist ivuxolimab in advanced cancers. TCRdb keeps only in-frame clones here, not all; method: immunoSEQ multiplex PCR. The data contain 50,000 to 75,000 clones, roughly 90% of them seen just once; the ten biggest clones take up roughly 0.56%. The source material was CD4+ or CD8+ T cells sorted from blood, sampled in a trial of the OX40 agonist ivuxolimab. These receptors came from an adult with an advanced solid tumor such as melanoma, head and neck, liver or kidney cancer.

This chain uses TRBV11-2 with TRBJ1-5; the D gene is possibly TRBD1 (5 bases). V lost 4 bases, J lost 7 bases, and 14 bases lay in between. The germline V gene has CDR1 SGHAT and CDR2 FQNNGV. The CDR3 consists of 14 residues. CDR3 protein: CASSSPWGVQPQHF. The CDR3 nucleotides are TGTGCCAGCAGCTCCCCATGGGGGGTCCAGCCCCAGCATTTT.

The gene calls are TRBV5-1 and TRBJ1-3; D unresolved. The germline gives CDR1 SGHRS, CDR2 YFSETQ. This CDR3 has 15 amino acids. Trimming took off 0 bases at V and 0 bases at J, with 7 bases between the two ends. This CDR3 reads CASSLAASSGNTIYF. CDR3 in DNA: TGCGCCAGCAGCTTGGCGGCCAGCTCTGGAAACACCATATATTTT. Full variable domain (outside the CDR3, taken from reference TRBV5-1 and TRBJ1-3): KAGVTQTPRYLIKTRGQQVTLSCSPISGHRSVSWYQQTPGQGLQFLFEYFSETQRNKGNFPGRFSGRQFSNSRSEMNVSTLELGDSALYLCASSLAASSGNTIYFGEGSWLTVV.